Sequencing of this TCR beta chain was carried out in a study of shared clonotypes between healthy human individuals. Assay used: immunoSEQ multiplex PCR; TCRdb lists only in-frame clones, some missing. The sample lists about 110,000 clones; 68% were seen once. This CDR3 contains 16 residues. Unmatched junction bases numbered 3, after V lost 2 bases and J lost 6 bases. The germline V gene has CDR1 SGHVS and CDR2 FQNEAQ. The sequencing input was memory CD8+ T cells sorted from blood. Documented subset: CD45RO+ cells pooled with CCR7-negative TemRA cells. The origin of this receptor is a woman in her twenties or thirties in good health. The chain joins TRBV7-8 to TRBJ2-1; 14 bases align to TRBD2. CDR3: CASSLPGLAGVNEQFF. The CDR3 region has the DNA TGTGCCAGCAGCTTACCGGGACTAGCGGGAGTCAATGAGCAGTTCTTC.